This TCR beta chain was retrieved from a study of blood T cell repertoires in COVID-19. Study details: Specimens from acute and convalescent COVID-19 originated in the United States, Italy and Spain.

Method: immunoSEQ multiplex PCR; TCRdb's copy keeps in-frame clones and lacks some. Of fewer than 150,000 clones in the sample, more than 70% are singletons; the top ten hold about 11%. V gave up 5 bases and J gave up 2 bases, with 13 bases separating them. The germline CDR1 and CDR2 sequences are LNHNV and YYDKDF (reference sequence). The CDR3 totals 14 residues. The sequence was obtained from a man between 50 and 59 years old with active or convalescent COVID-19. The sequenced sample consisted of peripheral blood. The chain uses TRBV15 and TRBJ2-7; tentative D call: TRBD2 (6 bases). The CDR3 nucleotides are TGTGCCACCAGCGAGGGTTGGGGGGCCTACGAGCAGTACTTC. Its translation: CATSEGWGAYEQYF. Variable domain in full (rest from reference TRBV15 and TRBJ2-7): DAMVIQNPRYQVTQFGKPVTLSCSQTLNHNVMYWYQQKSSQAPKLLFHYYDKDFNNEADTPDNFQSRRPNTSFCFLDIRSPGLGDTAMYLCATSEGWGAYEQYFGPGTRLTVT.